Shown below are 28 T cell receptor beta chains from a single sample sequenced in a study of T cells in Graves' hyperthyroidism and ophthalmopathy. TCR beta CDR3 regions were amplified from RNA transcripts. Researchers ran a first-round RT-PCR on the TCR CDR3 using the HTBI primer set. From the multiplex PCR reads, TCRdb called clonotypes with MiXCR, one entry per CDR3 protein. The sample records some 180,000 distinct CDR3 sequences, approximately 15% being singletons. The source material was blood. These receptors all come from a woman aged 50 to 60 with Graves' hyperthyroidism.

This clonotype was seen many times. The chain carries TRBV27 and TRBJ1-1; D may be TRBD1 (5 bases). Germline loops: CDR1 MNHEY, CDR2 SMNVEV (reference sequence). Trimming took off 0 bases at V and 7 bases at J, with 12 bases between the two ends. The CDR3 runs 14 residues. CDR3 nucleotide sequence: TGTGCCAGCAGTTTATCGGGACGCCGATTTGAAGCTTTCTTT. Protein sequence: CASSLSGRRFEAFF.

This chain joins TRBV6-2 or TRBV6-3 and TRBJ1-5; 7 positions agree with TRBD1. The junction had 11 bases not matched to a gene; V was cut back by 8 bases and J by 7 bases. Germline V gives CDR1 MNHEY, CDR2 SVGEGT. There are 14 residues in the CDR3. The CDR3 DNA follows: TGTGCCAGCGGAGACAGGGTAAGAGGGCAGCCCCAGCATTTT. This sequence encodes CASGDRVRGQPQHF.

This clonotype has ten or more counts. The CDR3 here is CASSLSLVTTQYF. The CDR3 nucleotides read TGTGCCAGCAGTTTATCTCTGGTCACTACCCAGTACTTC. The chain carries TRBV27 and TRBJ2-5, with D unclear. Germline V gene data show CDR1 as MNHEY and CDR2 as SMNVEV (reference sequence). Trimming cost V 0 bases and J 8 bases, with 10 bases left between them. The CDR3 spans 13 residues.

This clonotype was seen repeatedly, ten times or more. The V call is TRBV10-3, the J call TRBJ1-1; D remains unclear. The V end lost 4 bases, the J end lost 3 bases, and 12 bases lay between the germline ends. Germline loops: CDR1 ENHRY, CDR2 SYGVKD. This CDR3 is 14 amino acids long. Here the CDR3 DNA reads TGTGCCATCAGTGCGCGGAGCGCCGACACTGAAGCTTTCTTT. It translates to CAISARSADTEAFF.

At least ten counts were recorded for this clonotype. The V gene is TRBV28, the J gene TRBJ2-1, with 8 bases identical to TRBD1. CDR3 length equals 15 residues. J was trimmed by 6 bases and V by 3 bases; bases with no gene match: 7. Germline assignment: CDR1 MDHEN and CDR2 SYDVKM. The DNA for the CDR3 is TGTGCCAGCAGTTTTGGCAGGGGGCGGGTCAATGAGCAGTTCTTC. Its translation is CASSFGRGRVNEQFF.

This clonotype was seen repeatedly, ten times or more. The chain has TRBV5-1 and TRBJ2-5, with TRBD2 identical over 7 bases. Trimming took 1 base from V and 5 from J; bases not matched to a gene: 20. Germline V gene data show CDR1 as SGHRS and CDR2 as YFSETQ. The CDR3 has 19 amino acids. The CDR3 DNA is TGCGCCAGCAGCTTGATATCGGGGGGTAGCACTACCTCATATGAGACCCAGTACTTC. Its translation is CASSLISGGSTTSYETQYF.

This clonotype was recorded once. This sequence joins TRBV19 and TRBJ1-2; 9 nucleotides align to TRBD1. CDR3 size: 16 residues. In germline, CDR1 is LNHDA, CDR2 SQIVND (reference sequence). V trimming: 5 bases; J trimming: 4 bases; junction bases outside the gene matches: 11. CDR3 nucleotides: TGTGCCAGTAGTCCATCAGAGGACAGGGGCGTCTATGGCTACACCTTC. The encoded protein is CASSPSEDRGVYGYTF.

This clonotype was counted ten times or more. CDR3: CASSPLVRTPSYNEQFF. CDR3 sequence (DNA): TGTGCCAGCAGCCCCTTGGTGAGGACACCTTCCTACAATGAGCAGTTCTTC. The rearrangement links TRBV7-9 to TRBJ2-1; a weak D match, TRBD1 (5 bases). Germline assignment: CDR1 SEHNR and CDR2 FQNEAQ (reference sequence). V was clipped by 5 bases and J by 1 base, with 18 bases between them. This CDR3 is built from 17 residues.

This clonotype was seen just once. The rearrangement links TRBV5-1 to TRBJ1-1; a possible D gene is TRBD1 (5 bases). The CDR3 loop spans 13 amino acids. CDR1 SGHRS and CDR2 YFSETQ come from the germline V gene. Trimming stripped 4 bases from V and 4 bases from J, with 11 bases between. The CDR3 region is CASSVPGGTEAFF. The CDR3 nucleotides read TGCGCCAGCAGCGTCCCTGGGGGCACTGAAGCTTTCTTT.

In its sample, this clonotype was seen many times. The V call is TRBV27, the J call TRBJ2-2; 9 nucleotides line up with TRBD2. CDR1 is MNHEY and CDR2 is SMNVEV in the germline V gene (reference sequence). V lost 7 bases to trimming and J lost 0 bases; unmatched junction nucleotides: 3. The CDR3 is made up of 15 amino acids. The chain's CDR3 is CASTLAGANTGELFF. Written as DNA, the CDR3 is TGTGCCAGCACCTTAGCGGGGGCGAACACCGGGGAGCTGTTTTTT.

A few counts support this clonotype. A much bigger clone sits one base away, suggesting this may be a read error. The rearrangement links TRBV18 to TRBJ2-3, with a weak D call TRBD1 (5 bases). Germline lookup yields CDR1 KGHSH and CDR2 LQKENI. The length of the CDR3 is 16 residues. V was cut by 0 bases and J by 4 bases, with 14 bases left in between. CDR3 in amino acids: CASSPPQDRGADTQYF. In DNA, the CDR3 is TGTGCCAGCTCACCACCCCAGGATAGGGGTGCAGATACGCAGTATTTT. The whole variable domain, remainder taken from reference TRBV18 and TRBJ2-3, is NAGVMQNPRHLVRRRGQEARLRCSPMKGHSHVYWYRQLPEEGLKFMVYLQKENIIDESGMPKERFSAEFPKEGPSILRIQQVVRGDSAAYFCASSPPQDRGADTQYFGPGTRLTVL.

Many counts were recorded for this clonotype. The CDR3 nucleotides are TGTGCCACCAGCAGAGACAGGCACAGGGGCACTTGGGGGAACACTGAAGCTTTCTTT. It is translated as CATSRDRHRGTWGNTEAFF. V usage is TRBV15 and J usage is TRBJ1-1, with TRBD1 identical over 7 bases. CDR1 LNHNV and CDR2 YYDKDF come from the germline V gene (reference sequence). The CDR3 sequence is 19 residues long. Trimming removed 0 bases from V and 1 base from J; junction bases left unmatched: 14.

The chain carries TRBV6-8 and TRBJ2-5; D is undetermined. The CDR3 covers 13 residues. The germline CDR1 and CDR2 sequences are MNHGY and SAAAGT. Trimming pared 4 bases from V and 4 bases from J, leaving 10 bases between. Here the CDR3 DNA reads TGTGCCAGCAGTTCCGGCCAGCGAGAGACCCAGTACTTC. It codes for CASSSGQRETQYF.

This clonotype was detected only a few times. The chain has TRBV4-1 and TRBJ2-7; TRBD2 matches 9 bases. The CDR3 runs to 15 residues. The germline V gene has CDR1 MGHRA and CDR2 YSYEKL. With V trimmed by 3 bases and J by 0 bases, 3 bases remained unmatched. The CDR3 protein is CASSHAGGPSYEQYF. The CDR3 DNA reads TGCGCCAGCAGCCACGCGGGGGGGCCCTCCTACGAGCAGTACTTC.

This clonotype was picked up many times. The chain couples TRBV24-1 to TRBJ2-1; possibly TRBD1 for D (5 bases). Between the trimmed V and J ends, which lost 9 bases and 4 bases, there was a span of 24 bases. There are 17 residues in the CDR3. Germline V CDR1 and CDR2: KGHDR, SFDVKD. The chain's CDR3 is CATEPVQAPCRYNEQFF. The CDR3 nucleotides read TGTGCCACCGAGCCAGTACAGGCCCCCTGCAGGTACAATGAGCAGTTCTTC.

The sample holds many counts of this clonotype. The CDR3: CASSLPTLSGNTIYF. In DNA form, the CDR3 reads TGTGCCAGCAGCTTACCTACACTCTCTGGAAACACCATATATTTT. This chain joins TRBV11-1 and TRBJ1-3; no clear D gene. The CDR3 totals 15 residues. V lost 2 bases and J lost 0, with 8 bases in between. In germline, CDR1 is SGHAT, CDR2 FQDESV (reference sequence).

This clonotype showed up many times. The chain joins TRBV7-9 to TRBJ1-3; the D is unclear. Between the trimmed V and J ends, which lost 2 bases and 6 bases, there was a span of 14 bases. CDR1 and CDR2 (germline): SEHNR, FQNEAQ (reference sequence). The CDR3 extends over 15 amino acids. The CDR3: CASSLSLTVENTIYF. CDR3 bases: TGTGCCAGCAGCTTAAGTTTAACAGTTGAAAACACCATATATTTT.

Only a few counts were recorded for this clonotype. The DNA of the CDR3 is TGCAGTGCACTGACAGGGAACGATCAGCCCCAGCATTTT. Amino acid sequence: CSALTGNDQPQHF. The rearrangement joins TRBV20-1 to TRBJ1-5, with TRBD1 identical over 7 bases. The J segment lost 5 bases and the V segment lost 6 bases, leaving 7 bases of the junction unmatched. Germline assignment: CDR1 DFQATT and CDR2 SNEGSKA (reference sequence). The CDR3 runs 13 residues.

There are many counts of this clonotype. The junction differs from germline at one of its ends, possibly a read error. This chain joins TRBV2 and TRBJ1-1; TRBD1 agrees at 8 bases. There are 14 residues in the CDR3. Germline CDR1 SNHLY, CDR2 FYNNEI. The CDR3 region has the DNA TGTGCCAGCAGTTTTCGACAGGGGCTAACTGAAGCTTCCTTT. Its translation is CASSFRQGLTEASF.

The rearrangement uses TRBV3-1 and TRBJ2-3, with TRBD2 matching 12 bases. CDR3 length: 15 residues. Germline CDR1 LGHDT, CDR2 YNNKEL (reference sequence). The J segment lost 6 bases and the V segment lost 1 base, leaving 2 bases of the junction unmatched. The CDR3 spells CASSQGTSGTDTQYF. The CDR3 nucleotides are TGTGCCAGCAGCCAAGGGACTAGCGGGACCGATACGCAGTATTTT.

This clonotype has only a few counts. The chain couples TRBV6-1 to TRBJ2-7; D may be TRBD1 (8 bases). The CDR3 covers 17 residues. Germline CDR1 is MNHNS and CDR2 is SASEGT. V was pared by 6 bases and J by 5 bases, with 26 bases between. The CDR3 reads CASRPLAIWTGRDEQYF. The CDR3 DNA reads TGTGCCAGCAGGCCCCTGGCTATCTGGACAGGGAGGGACGAGCAGTACTTC.

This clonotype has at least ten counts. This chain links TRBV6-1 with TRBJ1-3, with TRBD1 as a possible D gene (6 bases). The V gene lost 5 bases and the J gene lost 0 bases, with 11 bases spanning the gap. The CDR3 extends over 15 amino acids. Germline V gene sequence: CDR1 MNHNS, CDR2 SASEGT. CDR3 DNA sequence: TGTGCCAGCAGTTCCGACAGGAGCTCTGGAAACACCATATATTTT. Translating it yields CASSSDRSSGNTIYF.

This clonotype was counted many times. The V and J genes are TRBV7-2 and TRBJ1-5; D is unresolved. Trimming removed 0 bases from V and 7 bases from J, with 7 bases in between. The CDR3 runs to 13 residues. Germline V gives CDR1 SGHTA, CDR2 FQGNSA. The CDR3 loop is CASSLAGDQPQHF. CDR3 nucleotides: TGTGCCAGCAGCTTAGCTGGTGACCAGCCCCAGCATTTT. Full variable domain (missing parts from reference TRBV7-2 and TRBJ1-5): GAGVSQSPSNKVTEKGKDVELRCDPISGHTALYWYRQSLGQGLEFLIYFQGNSAPDKSGLPSDRFSAERTGGSVSTLTIQRTQQEDSAVYLCASSLAGDQPQHFGDGTRLSIL.

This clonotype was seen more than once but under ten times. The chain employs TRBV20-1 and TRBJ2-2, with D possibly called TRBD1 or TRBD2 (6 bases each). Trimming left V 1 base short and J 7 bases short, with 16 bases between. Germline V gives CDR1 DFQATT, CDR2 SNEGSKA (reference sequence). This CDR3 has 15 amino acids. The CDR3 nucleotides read TGCAGTGCTAGAGTCGTTCGGGGGCGGAGCGGGGAGCTGTTTTTT. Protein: CSARVVRGRSGELFF.

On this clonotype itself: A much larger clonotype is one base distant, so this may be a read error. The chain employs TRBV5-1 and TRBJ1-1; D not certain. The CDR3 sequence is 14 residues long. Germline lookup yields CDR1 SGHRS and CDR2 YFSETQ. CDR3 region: CVSSLRAQNTEAFF. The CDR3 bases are TGCGTCAGCAGCTTACGGGCCCAAAACACTGAAGCTTTCTTT.

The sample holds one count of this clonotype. This CDR3 is CATKPSMAEKLFF. For the CDR3, the DNA is TGTGCCACCAAACCGAGTATGGCTGAAAAACTGTTTTTT. The chain links TRBV12-3 or TRBV12-4 to TRBJ1-4; D remains ambiguous. This CDR3 spans 13 amino acids. The ends were cut back, 10 bases at V and 7 bases at J, with 16 bases in the middle.

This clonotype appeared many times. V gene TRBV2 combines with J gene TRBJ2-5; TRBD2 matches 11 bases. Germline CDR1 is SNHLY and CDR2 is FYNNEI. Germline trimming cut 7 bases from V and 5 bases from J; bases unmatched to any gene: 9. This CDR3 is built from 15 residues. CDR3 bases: TGTGCCAGCATCCCCGGGACTAGCGGTTGGGAGACCCAGTACTTC. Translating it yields CASIPGTSGWETQYF.

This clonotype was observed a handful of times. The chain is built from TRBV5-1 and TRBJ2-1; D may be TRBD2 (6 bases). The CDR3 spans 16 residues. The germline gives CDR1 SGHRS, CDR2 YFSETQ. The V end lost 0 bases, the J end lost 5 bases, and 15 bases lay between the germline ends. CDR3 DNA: TGCGCCAGCAGCTTGGTAGCTAGCGCGCCCCACAATGAGCAGTTCTTC. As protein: CASSLVASAPHNEQFF.